The clone carrying this TCR beta chain was observed a single time. Its antigen remains unidentified. These data come from a study of a mutant IDH1 vaccine in newly diagnosed glioma. The time point denotes: week 35, safety follow-up. Mutant IDH1 20-mer peptide, at 300 ug, made up each vaccine dose, with topical imiquimod. Method: immunoSEQ multiplex PCR; TCRdb's copy keeps in-frame clones and lacks some. Counted here are about 68,000 clones, 84% occurring once; the ten biggest clones make up approximately 12%. The sample here was PBMCs, taken from a glioma patient whose treatment included an IDH1 peptide vaccine. The sequence was obtained from a man younger than 35 with glioma.

For the CDR3, the DNA is TGTGCCACCGGACAGGGAGAGCAGTACTTC. It yields the protein CATGQGEQYF. V gene TRBV2 combines with J gene TRBJ2-7; 8 nucleotides match TRBD1. V lost 10 bases to trimming and J lost 7 bases; unmatched junction nucleotides: 3. CDR1 is SNHLY, CDR2 FYNNEI, per germline. CDR3 size: 10 residues.